The 28 T cell receptor beta chains below all came from one sample that was sequenced in a study of Ad26.COV2.S vaccination and SARS-CoV-2 variants. The treatment is: about 20 received Ad26.COV2.S at low or high dose, single or two shots; five or six received placebo; per-sample allocation not given. After the first vaccine or placebo injection, samples were drawn on day 63. Measured with immunoSEQ multiplex PCR; TCRdb has only the in-frame clones, and not every one. The table records about 680,000 clones, about 89% of them present only once. The material was peripheral blood, obtained in a trial of Ad26.COV2.S vaccine versus placebo. The receptor set was obtained from a person aged 18-60 years who received the Ad26.COV2.S COVID-19 vaccine or a placebo.

This chain links TRBV5-4 with TRBJ1-1; D uncertain. Germline V lookup: CDR1 SGHNT, CDR2 YYREEE (reference sequence). The CDR3 covers 12 residues. Trimming took 9 bases from V and 5 from J, leaving 14 bases between them. The CDR3 reads CATREIGTEAFF. CDR3 nucleotide sequence: TGTGCCACCCGCGAGATCGGGACTGAAGCTTTCTTT.

The chain uses TRBV6-1 and TRBJ2-1; 7 bases line up with TRBD2. This CDR3 is built from 19 residues. Germline V lookup: CDR1 MNHNS, CDR2 SASEGT. The V segment lost 1 base and the J segment 5 bases; nucleotides outside the gene matches: 17. This CDR3 is CASSEDPPLLLAPNNEQFF. CDR3 sequence (DNA): TGTGCCAGCAGTGAAGACCCTCCCCTACTACTAGCGCCTAACAATGAGCAGTTCTTC.

Comments on this clone: This CDR3 is also generated by other DNA sequences in the sample. The CDR3 is CATDRGSNQPQHF. DNA for the CDR3: TGTGCCACCGATCGGGGGAGCAATCAGCCCCAGCATTTT. V gene TRBV19 combines with J gene TRBJ1-5; D is perhaps TRBD1 (5 bases). The CDR3 is made up of 13 amino acids. With 10 bases removed from V and 1 base from J, the gap between germline ends came to 11 bases. Germline-derived CDR1 and CDR2 are LNHDA and SQIVND (reference sequence).

This sequence joins TRBV24-1 and TRBJ2-7; weak D call: TRBD1 (6 bases). V lost 5 bases and J lost 2, with 12 bases in between. This CDR3 has 14 residues. Germline values: CDR1 KGHDR, CDR2 SFDVKD. CDR3 amino acids: CATSAGDIAYEQYF. The CDR3 DNA is TGTGCCACCAGTGCAGGGGACATCGCCTACGAGCAGTACTTC.

The gene calls are TRBV7-9 and TRBJ2-1; TRBD1 matches at 8 bases. CDR1 and CDR2 from the germline V gene are SEHNR and FQNEAQ (reference sequence). Unmatched junction bases numbered 3, after V lost 5 bases and J lost 12 bases. CDR3 size: 11 residues. The CDR3 is CASSAGGLQFF. CDR3 DNA sequence: TGTGCCAGCAGCGCAGGGGGCCTGCAGTTCTTC.

The chain joins TRBV5-1 to TRBJ2-1; 7 nucleotides line up with TRBD2. The trim removed 0 bases at V and 7 bases at J, leaving 10 bases unmatched. This CDR3 comprises 16 residues. Germline V gene lookup returns CDR1 SGHRS and CDR2 YFSETQ. The CDR3 protein is CASSLAWGEGRNEQFF. In DNA, the CDR3 is TGCGCCAGCAGCTTGGCCTGGGGGGAGGGCCGAAATGAGCAGTTCTTC. The entire variable domain, with the rest obtained from reference TRBV5-1 and TRBJ2-1, is as follows: KAGVTQTPRYLIKTRGQQVTLSCSPISGHRSVSWYQQTPGQGLQFLFEYFSETQRNKGNFPGRFSGRQFSNSRSEMNVSTLELGDSALYLCASSLAWGEGRNEQFFGPGTRLTVL.

This chain uses TRBV5-6 with TRBJ1-1, with D maybe TRBD1 (5 bases). V was shortened by 0 bases and J by 6 bases, with 15 bases between the two germline ends. The CDR3 totals 15 residues. Germline V gene lookup returns CDR1 SGHDT and CDR2 YYEEEE. The CDR3 loop reads CASSLGRLGDPEAFF. CDR3 sequence (DNA): TGTGCCAGCAGCTTGGGTCGGTTGGGGGACCCTGAAGCTTTCTTT.

The CDR3 coding sequence is TGTGCCAGCAGGGCCCCCGGGGGCGGCTATGGCTACACCTTC. This gives the protein CASRAPGGGYGYTF. V and J are TRBV5-4 and TRBJ1-2; TRBD1 might be the D (6 bases). The germline CDR1 and CDR2 sequences are SGHNT and YYREEE (reference sequence). This CDR3 is 14 amino acids long. V was pared by 5 bases and J by 4 bases, with 15 bases between.

In its sample, this clone was seen once. The chain recombines TRBV30 with TRBJ1-6; D is perhaps TRBD1 (6 bases). Germline lookup yields CDR1 GTSNPN and CDR2 SVGIG (reference sequence). The CDR3 contains 16 residues. Trimming left V 0 bases short and J 9 bases short, with 18 bases between. CDR3 residues: CAWSVLRQAGSSPLHF. The DNA of the CDR3 is TGTGCCTGGAGTGTACTCAGACAGGCCGGTTCTTCACCCCTCCACTTT.

This clone was seen just once. The chain carries TRBV18 and TRBJ2-1; 11 nucleotides match TRBD1. The CDR3 sequence is 15 residues long. V shed 10 bases, J shed 5 bases, and the junction held 10 bases outside the gene matches. Looked up from germline, CDR1 is KGHSH and CDR2 is LQKENI. CDR3 nucleotides: TGTGCCACGCATACGGGGACAGGGGGGAACAATGAGCAGTTCTTC. This translates into CATHTGTGGNNEQFF.

This rearrangement joins TRBV14 to TRBJ2-7; TRBD1 matches 7 bases. This CDR3 has 14 amino acids. Germline CDR1 reads SGHDN; CDR2 reads FVKESK. V lost 4 bases to trimming and J lost 2 bases; unmatched junction nucleotides: 5. CDR3 sequence: CASSRQGPPYEQYF. The CDR3, as DNA: TGTGCCAGCAGCCGACAGGGTCCCCCCTACGAGCAGTACTTC.

This chain connects TRBV5-1 to TRBJ2-7; TRBD1 aligns across 7 bases. The CDR3 covers 15 residues. Germline V gives CDR1 SGHRS, CDR2 YFSETQ. V lost 3 bases, J lost 2 bases, and 8 bases stayed unmatched. The CDR3 DNA reads as TGCGCCAGCAGCTCCAGACAGGGTACTGCCTACGAGCAGTACTTC. Translation: CASSSRQGTAYEQYF. The complete variable domain, with remaining parts taken from reference TRBV5-1 and TRBJ2-7, reads KAGVTQTPRYLIKTRGQQVTLSCSPISGHRSVSWYQQTPGQGLQFLFEYFSETQRNKGNFPGRFSGRQFSNSRSEMNVSTLELGDSALYLCASSSRQGTAYEQYFGPGTRLTVT.

The J gene is TRBJ2-3, the V gene TRBV6-5; TRBD2 agrees at 8 bases. Germline V CDR1 and CDR2: MNHEY, SVGAGI. Losses at the gene ends were 8 bases for V and 5 bases for J; bases not matched to a gene: 9. This CDR3 contains 14 residues. CDR3 coding DNA: TGTGCCAGCGGAGGAGGACTAGCAGGAGATACGCAGTATTTT. Protein: CASGGGLAGDTQYF.

As regards this clone: Within the sample, other DNA sequences also encode this same CDR3. The chain uses TRBV12-3 or TRBV12-4 and TRBJ2-7, with D perhaps TRBD2 (5 bases). The germline V and J ends were trimmed by 3 bases and 4 bases, with 7 bases remaining between them. The CDR3 spans 12 residues. The CDR3 is CASSFGGYEQYF. In DNA, the CDR3 is TGTGCCAGCAGTTTCGGAGGTTACGAGCAGTACTTC.

The J gene is TRBJ1-2, the V gene TRBV6-5; D remains ambiguous. Trimming took 0 bases from V and 7 from J, leaving 9 bases between them. CDR1 is MNHEY and CDR2 is SVGAGI in the germline V gene. This CDR3 spans 13 amino acids. The CDR3 DNA reads as TGTGCCAGCAGTTACTCGAATGAGGGTGGCTACACCTTC. This gives the protein CASSYSNEGGYTF.

V is TRBV7-9 and J is TRBJ1-4; TRBD1 matches 9 bases. CDR1 and CDR2 from the germline V gene are SEHNR and FQNEAQ (reference sequence). CDR3 length: 14 amino acids. With V trimmed by 1 base and J by 10 bases, 4 bases remained unmatched. CDR3 sequence: CASSLGTGEVKLFF. As DNA, the CDR3 is TGTGCCAGCAGCTTAGGGACAGGGGAGGTAAAACTGTTTTTT.

V is TRBV19 and J is TRBJ2-2; TRBD1 is a possible D gene (5 bases). Looked up from germline, CDR1 is LNHDA and CDR2 is SQIVND (reference sequence). V was shortened by 6 bases and J by 3 bases, with 14 bases between the two germline ends. The CDR3 loop spans 15 amino acids. DNA of the CDR3: TGTGCCAGTAGAGAGGTGGGGCCCGACACCGGGGAGCTGTTTTTT. Its protein product is CASREVGPDTGELFF.

Worth noting for this clone: The DNA is left out, because the CDR3 cannot be placed on it with certainty; the CDR3 is given as TCRdb lists it. The rearrangement links TRBV21-1 to TRBJ2-7. TRBV21-1 is a recognized pseudogene. From its first to its last residue, the CDR3 has 18 amino acids. The CDR3 loop reads CASSKVGRGAFVWDEQYF.

This clone was observed a handful of times. This chain uses TRBV6-1 with TRBJ1-3, with D possibly TRBD1 on 6 matching bases. The germline V gene has CDR1 MNHNS and CDR2 SASEGT. V was shortened by 0 bases and J by 1 base, with 10 bases between the two germline ends. CDR3 length: 16 amino acids. This chain's CDR3 is CASSEAYRVSGNTIYF. CDR3 DNA: TGTGCCAGCAGTGAAGCCTACAGGGTTTCTGGAAACACCATATATTTT.

The chain employs TRBV3-1 (or the pseudogene TRBV3-2) and TRBJ1-5; D uncertain. CDR3 length: 15 amino acids. CDR1 and CDR2 from the germline V gene are LGHDT and YNNKEL (reference sequence). V was trimmed by 3 bases and J by 4 bases, leaving 13 bases between them. DNA of the CDR3: TGTGCCAGCAGCCAGGATACACAGCAAAATCAGCCCCAGCATTTT. This translates into CASSQDTQQNQPQHF.

The CDR3, as DNA: TGTGCCAGCAGCCCCAGACTAGCGGGGGGGCCGCTTGAAGAGACCCAGTACTTC. Its translation: CASSPRLAGGPLEETQYF. The chain employs TRBV7-3 and TRBJ2-5; 14 nucleotides line up with TRBD2. The junction had 11 bases not matched to a gene; V was cut back by 5 bases and J by 3 bases. In germline, CDR1 is SGHTA, CDR2 FQGTGA. The CDR3 extends over 18 amino acids.

Here the CDR3 DNA reads TGTGCCAGCAGCCCCCCCCTAGCGGGAGCACTGGGATCCTACAATGAGCAGTTCTTC. It yields the protein CASSPPLAGALGSYNEQFF. The chain combines TRBV7-9 with TRBJ2-1; 10 bases match TRBD2. Germline V gene sequence: CDR1 SEHNR, CDR2 FQNEAQ (reference sequence). The ends lost 5 bases at V and 1 base at J; junction bases unmatched: 14. This CDR3 contains 19 residues.

This chain connects TRBV9 to TRBJ2-4; 9 bases agree with TRBD1. Losses at the gene ends were 3 bases for V and 4 bases for J; bases not matched to a gene: 5. Germline loops: CDR1 SGDLS, CDR2 YYNGEE. The CDR3 totals 15 residues. The CDR3 region has the DNA TGTGCCAGCAGCGGGTACGGGACAGGGAAAAACATTCAGTACTTC. Amino acid sequence: CASSGYGTGKNIQYF.

The gene calls are TRBV3-1 (or the pseudogene TRBV3-2) and TRBJ2-7; D possibly corresponds to TRBD2 (6 bases). V lost 5 bases, J lost 2 bases, and 13 bases lay in between. CDR3 length: 14 residues. Per germline, CDR1 LGHDT and CDR2 YNNKEL (reference sequence). The CDR3 DNA reads as TGTGCCAGCAGCTCCCGACTAGGTACCTACGAGCAGTACTTC. Translated: CASSSRLGTYEQYF.

The genes are TRBV30 and TRBJ1-2; TRBD1 might be the D (5 bases). This CDR3 is built from 13 residues. V lost 2 bases and J lost 1, with 8 bases in between. The germline CDR1 and CDR2 sequences are GTSNPN and SVGIG (reference sequence). Here the CDR3 reads CAWSWDGNYGYTF. CDR3 bases: TGTGCCTGGAGTTGGGACGGTAACTATGGCTACACCTTC.

The chain links TRBV2 to TRBJ2-2; 8 bases match TRBD2. V shed 4 bases, J shed 6 bases, and the junction held 7 bases outside the gene matches. The CDR3 loop spans 15 amino acids. Germline-derived CDR1 and CDR2 are SNHLY and FYNNEI. The CDR3 region has the DNA TGTGCCAGCAGTGCCCAGCTAGCGGGTCCCGGGGAGCTGTTTTTT. It encodes CASSAQLAGPGELFF. The full variable domain, with the rest looked up from reference TRBV2 and TRBJ2-2, is EPEVTQTPSHQVTQMGQEVILRCVPISNHLYFYWYRQILGQKVEFLVSFYNNEISEKSEIFDDQFSVERPDGSNFTLKIRSTKLEDSAMYFCASSAQLAGPGELFFGEGSRLTVL.

This clone appeared a few times. The J gene is TRBJ1-6, the V gene TRBV9; D possibly corresponds to TRBD1 (6 bases). The CDR3 is 15 amino acids. Per the germline V gene, CDR1 is SGDLS and CDR2 is YYNGEE. The V end was cut by 0 bases, the J end by 9 bases, with 13 bases between. The CDR3 region is CASSVEGVMISPLHF. The DNA for the CDR3 is TGTGCCAGCAGCGTAGAGGGGGTTATGATTTCACCCCTCCACTTT.

This clone was picked up one time. The V and J genes are TRBV7-2 and TRBJ2-1; TRBD2 agrees at 7 bases. Trimming at V came to 1 base and at J to 5 bases, leaving 8 bases not matched to a gene. From germline, CDR1 is SGHTA and CDR2 FQGNSA. This CDR3 contains 16 residues. The CDR3, as DNA: TGTGCCAGCAGCTTAGTGGGAGGGCCCCCGAACAATGAGCAGTTCTTC. Residues: CASSLVGGPPNNEQFF.